Below, 20 T cell receptor beta chains from the same sample are listed, as sequenced in a study of T-cell memory formation after mild COVID-19. TCRdb called the 5' RACE reads again in MiXCR, with one record for every CDR3 protein. The data show about 140,000 distinct CDR3 sequences, 6% to 6.5% seen once. Material for sequencing was PBMCs or a T cell subset sorted from them (not recorded which). Receptor source: an adult woman who had mild COVID-19 (a few samples of this study predate the infection). Cell type and time point are not known.

This clonotype was seen a few times. This chain joins TRBV21-1 and TRBJ2-7; the D call of TRBD2 is as the table states it, not checked on the DNA. TRBV21-1 is listed as a pseudogene. There are 15 residues in the CDR3. CDR3 loop: CASSMGLTGRYEQYF. CDR3 coding DNA: TGTGCCAGCAGCATGGGGCTAACAGGGAGGTACGAGCAGTACTTC.

Only a few counts were recorded for this clonotype. The chain is built from TRBV7-2 and TRBJ2-2, with 7 nucleotides matching TRBD2. The CDR3 is 16 amino acids. Per the germline V gene, CDR1 is SGHTA and CDR2 is FQGNSA. Unmatched junction bases numbered 9, after V lost 1 base and J lost 7 bases. Written as DNA, the CDR3 is TGTGCCAGCAGCTTAGTCAGCGGGAATAAGGGCGGGGAGCTGTTTTTT. This encodes CASSLVSGNKGGELFF.

This clonotype was seen ten or more times. The chain carries TRBV20-1 and TRBJ2-3, with D perhaps matching TRBD2 (5 bases). V gave up 4 bases and J gave up 0 bases, with 20 bases separating them. Germline V gene sequence: CDR1 DFQATT, CDR2 SNEGSKA (reference sequence). The CDR3 sequence is 17 residues long. The CDR3: CSAIREIAFLSTDTQYF. For the CDR3, the DNA is TGCAGTGCTATTCGAGAGATAGCGTTTCTTAGCACAGATACGCAGTATTTT.

The sample holds many counts of this clonotype. The junction departs from the called germline gene at one end, perhaps through a read error. V usage is TRBV7-9 and J usage is TRBJ2-7, with TRBD2 matching 9 bases. Germline V gene data show CDR1 as SEHNR and CDR2 as FQNEAQ (reference sequence). The CDR3 runs to 15 residues. CDR3 sequence (DNA): TGTGCCGGCAGCCCTACTAGCGGGTCCTCCTACGAGCAGTACTTC. The encoded protein is CAGSPTSGSSYEQYF.

This clonotype was picked up a small number of times. The rearrangement links TRBV5-1 to TRBJ2-5; D is uncertain. V lost 4 bases, J lost 3 bases, and 7 bases lay in between. Germline CDR1 reads SGHRS; CDR2 reads YFSETQ. The CDR3 is made up of 12 amino acids. For the CDR3, the DNA is TGCGCCAGCAGCGCCGTGGAAGAGACCCAGTACTTC. It encodes CASSAVEETQYF.

This clonotype was detected ten times or more. The rearrangement joins TRBV9 to TRBJ2-1; tentatively, D is TRBD1 or TRBD2 (5 bases each). The length of the CDR3 is 14 residues. Germline V gives CDR1 SGDLS, CDR2 YYNGEE. The V and J ends lost 4 bases and 5 bases respectively, with 13 bases between them. The CDR3 here is CASSRDGVNNEQFF. CDR3 nucleotides: TGTGCCAGCAGCCGGGACGGGGTAAACAATGAGCAGTTCTTC.

The V and J genes are TRBV9 and TRBJ1-5; D is unclear. The CDR3 has 15 residues. The germline V gene encodes CDR1 SGDLS and CDR2 YYNGEE. The ends were cut back, 0 bases at V and 0 bases at J, with 7 bases in the middle. The CDR3 loop reads CASSVGTLSNQPQHF. The CDR3 coding sequence is TGTGCCAGCAGCGTAGGTACCCTTAGCAATCAGCCCCAGCATTTT.

This clonotype was seen a handful of times. The chain links TRBV18 to TRBJ2-4; D not resolved. V shed 3 bases and J shed 7 bases, with 10 bases lying between them. The CDR3 totals 13 residues. The germline CDR1 and CDR2 sequences are KGHSH and LQKENI. The CDR3: CASSPNVVNIQYF. The CDR3 nucleotides are TGTGCCAGCTCACCGAATGTGGTTAACATTCAGTACTTC.

This clonotype turned up a few times. The rearrangement joins TRBV5-1 to TRBJ1-6; D remains unclear. CDR3 length: 13 residues. Germline V gene data show CDR1 as SGHRS and CDR2 as YFSETQ. The ends were cut back, 0 bases at V and 10 bases at J, with 8 bases in the middle. The CDR3 DNA is TGCGCCAGCAGCTTGGTGGCAGGATCACCCCTCCACTTT. Its translation is CASSLVAGSPLHF.

This chain connects TRBV20-1 to TRBJ2-5; TRBD1 or TRBD2 may be the D gene (5 bases each). This CDR3 has 13 amino acids. Trimming left V 3 bases short and J 4 bases short, with 12 bases between. CDR1 and CDR2 from the germline V gene are DFQATT and SNEGSKA (reference sequence). In DNA form, the CDR3 reads TGCAGTGCTAGTCCAGGGAGCGGAGAGACCCAGTACTTC. Its translation is CSASPGSGETQYF.

This rearrangement joins TRBV6-1 to TRBJ1-6; unclear D gene. Between the trimmed V and J ends, which lost 7 bases and 9 bases, there was a span of 7 bases. The CDR3 is 11 residues long. CDR1 is MNHNS and CDR2 is SASEGT in the germline V gene. The DNA for the CDR3 is TGTGCCAGCAATTTAGCTTCACCCCTCCACTTT. This codes for CASNLASPLHF.

The table lists this clonotype with a few counts. The rearrangement links TRBV21-1 to TRBJ1-3. TRBV21-1 is listed as a pseudogene. The CDR3 is 15 residues long. This CDR3 is CASSKGQGCRNTIYF. The CDR3 DNA reads TGTGCCAGCAGCAAAGGGCAGGGATGCCGAAACACCATATATTTT.

Ten or more counts support this clonotype. This chain joins TRBV6-5 and TRBJ2-3; TRBD2 matches 8 bases. Germline V gene data show CDR1 as MNHEY and CDR2 as SVGAGI. The CDR3 runs to 15 residues. V dropped 6 bases and J dropped 0; count of bases not matched to a gene: 5. CDR3 sequence reads: CASSGGGTSTDTQYF. CDR3 sequence (DNA): TGTGCCAGCAGCGGGGGGGGGACTAGCACAGATACGCAGTATTTT.

The CDR3 region has the DNA TGTGCCAGCAGAAACCCTCAGGGGGAAGGTAATCAGCCCCAGCATTTT. Residues: CASRNPQGEGNQPQHF. The rearrangement joins TRBV27 to TRBJ1-5; the match to TRBD1 covers 7 bases. The junction had 12 bases not matched to a gene; V was cut back by 6 bases and J by 4 bases. The CDR3 consists of 16 residues. CDR1 is MNHEY and CDR2 is SMNVEV in the germline V gene (reference sequence).

On this clonotype: A clone one base away is much larger, so this may be a read error. The V call is TRBV7-9, the J call TRBJ2-1, with 11 bases matching TRBD2. Per the germline V gene, CDR1 is SEHNR and CDR2 is FQNEAQ (reference sequence). CDR3 length equals 15 residues. Here the CDR3 DNA reads TGTGCCAGCAGTCAGGGGACTAGCGGCAACAATGTGCAGTTCTTC. It specifies CASSQGTSGNNVQFF. The full variable domain, completed using reference TRBV7-9 and TRBJ2-1, is DTGVSQNPRHKITKRGQNVTFRCDPISEHNRLYWYRQTLGQGPEFLTYFQNEAQLEKSRLLSDRFSAERPKGSFSTLEIQRTEQGDSAMYLCASSQGTSGNNVQFFGPGTRLTVL.

The V and J genes are TRBV12-3 or TRBV12-4 and TRBJ1-1; a possible D gene is TRBD1 (5 bases). Trimming cost V 2 bases and J 6 bases, with 7 bases left between them. The CDR3 covers 12 residues. This CDR3 is CASSLWGSEAFF. The CDR3 coding sequence is TGTGCCAGCAGTTTATGGGGGTCTGAAGCTTTCTTT.

This clonotype was recorded at least ten times. The rearrangement links TRBV12-3 or TRBV12-4 to TRBJ1-2, with 7 bases aligning to TRBD1. The CDR3 covers 14 residues. J lost 2 bases, V lost 7 bases, and 7 bases had no gene match. Here the CDR3 DNA reads TGTGCCAGCACCCCAGGGGGGGGGAACTATGGCTACACCTTC. The encoded protein is CASTPGGGNYGYTF.

This rearrangement joins TRBV7-9 to TRBJ2-5; 7 nucleotides match TRBD2. The V segment lost 7 bases and the J segment 2 bases; nucleotides outside the gene matches: 16. Per germline, CDR1 SEHNR and CDR2 FQNEAQ (reference sequence). CDR3 size: 17 residues. As DNA, the CDR3 is TGTGCCAGCACCTCGGGCGGGGGTACCCCCATTCAAGAGACCCAGTACTTC. Its protein product is CASTSGGGTPIQETQYF.

The chain links TRBV21-1 to TRBJ2-7; the D call TRBD1 from the table was never checked on the DNA. TRBV21-1 is reported as a pseudogene. This CDR3 has 16 residues. The chain's CDR3 is CASSKEKGQGPYEQYF. DNA of the CDR3: TGTGCCAGCAGCAAAGAAAAGGGACAGGGACCCTACGAGCAGTACTTC.

The rearrangement uses TRBV10-3 and TRBJ2-5, with D possibly TRBD1 on 6 matching bases. Germline-derived CDR1 and CDR2 are ENHRY and SYGVKD. V shed 5 bases and J shed 4 bases, with 11 bases lying between them. The CDR3 runs to 13 residues. In DNA, the CDR3 is TGTGCCATCAGTAATACAGGGAGAGAGACCCAGTACTTC. Protein product: CAISNTGRETQYF.